Listed below are T cell receptor beta chains from one sample, sequenced in a study of a mutant IDH1 vaccine in newly diagnosed glioma. Profiling relied on immunoSEQ multiplex PCR, and the TCRdb table lists in-frame clones only, not all of them. The sample has approximately 30,000 clones, more than 60% seen once. No antigen has been assigned to these receptors. The source material was PBMCs, sampled from a glioma patient whose treatment included an IDH1 peptide vaccine. The receptors derive from a man over 45 with glioma. CDR3s include the opening cysteine and the closing phenylalanine or tryptophan. A D gene is named only where the DNA matches it firmly. The listing skips clone size in some rows; elsewhere it reads once, few, many or a size class.

v_gene: TRBV10-1
abundance: medium-sized
d_gene: -
j_gene: TRBJ2-7
CDR3aa: CASSESLLDNYEQYF
CDR3nt: TGCGCCAGCAGTGAGTCATTACTGGACAACTACGAGCAGTACTTC

v_gene: TRBV7-2
abundance: -
d_gene: -
j_gene: TRBJ1-4
CDR3aa: CASSLNAGNEKLFF
CDR3nt: TGTGCCAGCAGCTTAAACGCAGGGAATGAAAAACTGTTTTTT

v_gene: TRBV28
abundance: -
d_gene: TRBD1
j_gene: TRBJ2-7
CDR3aa: CASSPRTGAGSSYEQYF
CDR3nt: TGTGCCAGCAGTCCCCGGACAGGCGCCGGAAGCTCCTACGAGCAGTACTTC

v_gene: TRBV30
abundance: -
d_gene: -
j_gene: TRBJ1-4
CDR3aa: CAWSYRGNEKLFF
CDR3nt: TGTGCCTGGAGTTACCGGGGTAATGAAAAACTGTTTTTT

v_gene: TRBV4-2
abundance: -
d_gene: -
j_gene: TRBJ2-5
CDR3aa: CASSQELKGGQTQYF
CDR3nt: TGTGCCAGCAGCCAAGAACTGAAAGGGGGACAGACCCAGTACTTC

v_gene: TRBV11-2
abundance: -
d_gene: -
j_gene: TRBJ1-1
CDR3aa: CASSLSEGNTEAFF
CDR3nt: TGTGCCAGCAGCCTTAGTGAGGGGAACACTGAAGCTTTCTTT

v_gene: TRBV30
abundance: -
d_gene: -
j_gene: TRBJ1-5
CDR3aa: CAWSVHRHNQPQHF
CDR3nt: TGTGCCTGGAGTGTACATAGACACAATCAGCCCCAGCATTTT

v_gene: TRBV7-8
abundance: -
d_gene: TRBD2
j_gene: TRBJ2-7
CDR3aa: CASSLASGTSYEQYF
CDR3nt: TGTGCCAGCAGCTTAGCGAGCGGGACTTCCTACGAGCAGTACTTC

v_gene: TRBV27
abundance: -
d_gene: -
j_gene: TRBJ1-2
CDR3aa: CASNPRGAPYGYTF
CDR3nt: TGTGCCAGCAACCCACGAGGGGCGCCATATGGCTACACCTTC

v_gene: TRBV29-1
abundance: -
d_gene: -
j_gene: TRBJ1-2
CDR3aa: CSVGGAHNYGYTF
CDR3nt: TGCAGCGTTGGGGGGGCCCATAACTATGGCTACACCTTC

v_gene: TRBV11-2
abundance: -
d_gene: -
j_gene: TRBJ2-7
CDR3aa: CASSLGTVNYEQYF
CDR3nt: TGTGCCAGCAGCTTAGGGACGGTAAACTACGAGCAGTACTTC

v_gene: TRBV5-6
abundance: few
d_gene: -
j_gene: TRBJ1-2
CDR3aa: CASSDQGKANYGYTF
CDR3nt: TGTGCCAGCAGCGACCAAGGCAAAGCTAACTATGGCTACACCTTC

v_gene: TRBV6-1
abundance: -
d_gene: -
j_gene: TRBJ2-2
CDR3aa: CASDESNGNTGELFF
CDR3nt: TGTGCCAGCGACGAAAGTAACGGTAACACCGGGGAGCTGTTTTTT

v_gene: TRBV6-5
abundance: -
d_gene: -
j_gene: TRBJ1-2
CDR3aa: CASGWGASAGYTF
CDR3nt: TGTGCCAGCGGATGGGGGGCTTCGGCTGGCTACACCTTC

v_gene: TRBV6-4
abundance: few
d_gene: TRBD2
j_gene: TRBJ2-1
CDR3aa: CASSPLAGGGNEQFF
CDR3nt: TGTGCCAGCAGCCCGCTAGCGGGGGGCGGGAATGAGCAGTTCTTC

v_gene: TRBV7-2
abundance: once
d_gene: -
j_gene: TRBJ2-7
CDR3aa: CASEVLNPGLGGEQYF
CDR3nt: TGTGCCAGCGAAGTATTAAATCCCGGGCTCGGCGGGGAGCAGTACTTC

v_gene: TRBV7-2
abundance: -
d_gene: TRBD1
j_gene: TRBJ1-2
CDR3aa: CASSPGQVLGYTF
CDR3nt: TGTGCCAGCAGCCCAGGACAGGTTTTGGGCTACACCTTC

v_gene: TRBV28
abundance: -
d_gene: TRBD1
j_gene: TRBJ1-2
CDR3aa: CASRSGQDYGYTF
CDR3nt: TGTGCCAGCAGATCTGGACAGGACTATGGCTACACCTTC

v_gene: TRBV19
abundance: -
d_gene: TRBD2
j_gene: TRBJ2-1
CDR3aa: CASTPRGQGLGLAGLGYKNEQFF
CDR3nt: TGTGCCAGTACCCCAAGAGGACAGGGATTGGGACTAGCGGGATTGGGCTACAAGAATGAGCAGTTCTTC

v_gene: TRBV18
abundance: -
d_gene: -
j_gene: TRBJ2-5
CDR3aa: CASSQRTARPETQYF
CDR3nt: TGTGCCAGCTCACAAAGGACCGCTAGACCAGAGACCCAGTACTTC

v_gene: TRBV5-1
abundance: -
d_gene: -
j_gene: TRBJ1-4
CDR3aa: CASSLTVRGEKLFF
CDR3nt: TGCGCCAGCAGCTTGACGGTCAGGGGTGAAAAACTGTTTTTT

v_gene: TRBV29-1
abundance: once
d_gene: TRBD1
j_gene: TRBJ2-2
CDR3aa: CSVAKGATGELFF
CDR3nt: TGCAGCGTTGCGAAGGGGGCGACCGGGGAGCTGTTTTTT

v_gene: TRBV5-4
abundance: -
d_gene: TRBD2
j_gene: TRBJ2-7
CDR3aa: CASSLGNGRTSYEQYF
CDR3nt: TGTGCCAGCAGCTTGGGTAACGGGAGGACCTCCTACGAGCAGTACTTC

v_gene: TRBV7-2
abundance: -
d_gene: -
j_gene: TRBJ1-2
CDR3aa: CASSLKKDSRGYTF
CDR3nt: TGTGCCAGCAGCTTAAAAAAGGACAGCAGGGGCTACACCTTC

v_gene: TRBV2
abundance: few
d_gene: -
j_gene: TRBJ1-5
CDR3aa: CASSGDSSNQPQHF
CDR3nt: TGTGCCAGCAGCGGTGACAGCTCTAATCAGCCCCAGCATTTT

v_gene: TRBV6-5
abundance: -
d_gene: -
j_gene: TRBJ1-1
CDR3aa: CASSSGTLGEAFF
CDR3nt: TGTGCCAGCAGTTCCGGGACACTAGGGGAAGCTTTCTTT

v_gene: TRBV7-9
abundance: -
d_gene: -
j_gene: TRBJ1-5
CDR3aa: CASSFSGQPQHF
CDR3nt: TGTGCCAGCAGCTTTTCCGGTCAGCCCCAGCATTTT

v_gene: TRBV2
abundance: few
d_gene: TRBD2
j_gene: TRBJ2-7
CDR3aa: CASSVSGAGYEQYF
CDR3nt: TGTGCCAGCAGTGTTAGCGGGGCGGGCTACGAGCAGTACTTC

v_gene: TRBV6-5
abundance: -
d_gene: TRBD2
j_gene: TRBJ2-3
CDR3aa: CASSSRGAGVRDTQYF
CDR3nt: TGTGCCAGCAGTTCCCGCGGGGCGGGAGTACGAGATACGCAGTATTTT

v_gene: TRBV5-4
abundance: -
d_gene: -
j_gene: TRBJ2-3
CDR3aa: CASSLEGSLSTDTQYF
CDR3nt: TGTGCCAGCAGCTTGGAGGGCAGTCTCTCGACAGATACGCAGTATTTT

v_gene: TRBV10-3
abundance: -
d_gene: TRBD1
j_gene: TRBJ1-2
CDR3aa: CAISEGTGTTNYGYTF
CDR3nt: TGTGCCATCAGTGAAGGGACAGGGACCACTAACTATGGCTACACCTTC

v_gene: TRBV18
abundance: once
d_gene: TRBD1
j_gene: TRBJ1-1
CDR3aa: CASSPYRGVNTEAFF
CDR3nt: TGTGCCAGCTCACCTTACAGGGGAGTGAACACTGAAGCTTTCTTT

v_gene: TRBV5-1
abundance: -
d_gene: -
j_gene: TRBJ2-7
CDR3aa: CASSLVQYPYEQYF
CDR3nt: TGCGCCAGCAGCTTGGTCCAGTACCCCTACGAGCAGTACTTC

v_gene: TRBV7-9
abundance: -
d_gene: -
j_gene: TRBJ2-7
CDR3aa: CASSLGPGYEQYF
CDR3nt: TGTGCCAGCAGCTTGGGTCCCGGCTACGAGCAGTACTTC

v_gene: TRBV5-1
abundance: -
d_gene: -
j_gene: TRBJ2-6
CDR3aa: CASSAATGANVLTF
CDR3nt: TGCGCCAGCAGCGCCGCCACGGGGGCCAACGTCCTGACTTTC

v_gene: TRBV5-1
abundance: once
d_gene: -
j_gene: TRBJ2-3
CDR3aa: CASYLGQPSTDTQYF
CDR3nt: TGCGCCAGCTATTTAGGGCAGCCTAGCACAGATACGCAGTATTTT